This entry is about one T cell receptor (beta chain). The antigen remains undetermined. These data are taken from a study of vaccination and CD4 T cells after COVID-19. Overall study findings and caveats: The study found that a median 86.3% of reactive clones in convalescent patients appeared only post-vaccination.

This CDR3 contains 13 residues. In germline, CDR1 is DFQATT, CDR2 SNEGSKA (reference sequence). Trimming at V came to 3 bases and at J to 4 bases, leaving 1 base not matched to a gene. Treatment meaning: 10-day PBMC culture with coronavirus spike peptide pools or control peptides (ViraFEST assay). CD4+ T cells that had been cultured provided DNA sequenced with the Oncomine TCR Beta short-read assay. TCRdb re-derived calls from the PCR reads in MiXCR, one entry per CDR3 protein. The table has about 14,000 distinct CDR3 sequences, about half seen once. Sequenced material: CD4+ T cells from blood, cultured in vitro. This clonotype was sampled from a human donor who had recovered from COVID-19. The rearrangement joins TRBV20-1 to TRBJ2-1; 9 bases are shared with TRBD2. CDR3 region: CSARTSGYNEQFF. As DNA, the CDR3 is TGCAGTGCTAGGACTAGCGGATACAATGAGCAGTTCTTC.